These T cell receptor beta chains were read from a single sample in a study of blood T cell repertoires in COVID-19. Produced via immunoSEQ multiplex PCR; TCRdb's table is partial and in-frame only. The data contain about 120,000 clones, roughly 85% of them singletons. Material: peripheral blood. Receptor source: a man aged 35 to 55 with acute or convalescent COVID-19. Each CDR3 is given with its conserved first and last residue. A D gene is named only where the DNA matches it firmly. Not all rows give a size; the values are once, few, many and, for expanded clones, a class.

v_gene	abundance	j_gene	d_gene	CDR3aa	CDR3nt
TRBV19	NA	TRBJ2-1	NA	CASRDRTSYNEQFF	TGTGCCAGCAGAGACAGGACTAGTTACAATGAGCAGTTCTTC
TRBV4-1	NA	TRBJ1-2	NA	CASSRGSGWSGYTF	TGCGCCAGCAGCCGCGGGTCGGGTTGGTCTGGCTACACCTTC
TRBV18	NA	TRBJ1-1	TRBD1	CASSLITGERSGEAFF	TGTGCCAGCTCACTTATTACAGGGGAACGGTCTGGTGAAGCTTTCTTT
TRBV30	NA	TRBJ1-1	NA	CAWSWDMMNTEAFF	TGTGCCTGGAGTTGGGACATGATGAACACTGAAGCTTTCTTT
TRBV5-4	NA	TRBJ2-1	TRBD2	CASSSSVGGRRGNEQFF	TGTGCCAGCAGCTCCTCAGTGGGAGGGCGTCGTGGCAATGAGCAGTTCTTC
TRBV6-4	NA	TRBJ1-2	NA	CASSADNGVYGYTF	TGTGCCAGCAGTGCGGATAACGGGGTTTATGGCTACACCTTC
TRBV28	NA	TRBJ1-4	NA	CASRATGRNEKLFF	TGTGCCAGCAGAGCTACAGGGCGTAATGAAAAACTGTTTTTT
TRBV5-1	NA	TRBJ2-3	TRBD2	CASSSGPSGGITQYF	TGCGCCAGCAGCTCTGGGCCTAGCGGGGGTATTACGCAGTATTTT
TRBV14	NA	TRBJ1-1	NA	CASSQAGLDMNTEAFF	TGTGCCAGCAGCCAAGCAGGGTTGGATATGAACACTGAAGCTTTCTTT
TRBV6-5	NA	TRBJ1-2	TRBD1	CASSYVGVTGGYGYTF	TGTGCCAGCAGTTACGTTGGGGTTACAGGGGGCTACGGCTACACCTTC
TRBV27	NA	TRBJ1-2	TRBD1	CASSSGTGGVIYGYTF	TGTGCCAGCAGTTCCGGGACAGGGGGCGTCATCTATGGCTACACCTTC
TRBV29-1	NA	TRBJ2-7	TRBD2	CSVEIGLAGVNYEQYF	TGCAGCGTTGAAATCGGACTAGCGGGAGTTAACTACGAGCAGTACTTC
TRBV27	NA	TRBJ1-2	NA	CASSSLFGVNYGYTF	TGTGCCAGCAGTTCTCTTTTTGGAGTTAACTATGGCTACACCTTC
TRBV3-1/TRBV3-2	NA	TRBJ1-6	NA	CASSQDLAGLNSPLHF	TGTGCCAGCAGCCAAGATCTGGCAGGGCTTAATTCACCCCTCCACTTT
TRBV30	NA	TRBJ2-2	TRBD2	CACRLAGDITGELFF	TGTGCCTGCCGACTAGCGGGAGATATCACCGGGGAGCTGTTTTTT
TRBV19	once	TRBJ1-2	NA	CASTPGTSFSNFYGYTF	TGTGCCAGTACCCCCGGGACATCGTTCTCAAATTTCTATGGCTACACCTTC
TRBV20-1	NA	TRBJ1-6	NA	CSASQGMGSSPLHF	TGCAGTGCTAGTCAGGGCATGGGTAGTTCACCCCTCCACTTT
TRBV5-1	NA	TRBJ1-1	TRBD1	CASSSTVQGASEAFF	TGCGCCAGCAGCTCTACGGTTCAGGGGGCCTCTGAAGCTTTCTTT
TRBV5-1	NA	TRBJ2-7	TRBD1	CASSSPQGISSYEQYF	TGCGCCAGCAGCTCACCACAGGGGATTAGTTCCTACGAGCAGTACTTC
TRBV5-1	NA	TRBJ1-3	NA	CASSLASLGNTIYF	TGCGCCAGCAGCTTGGCCTCCCTAGGAAACACCATATATTTT
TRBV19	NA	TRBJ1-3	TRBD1	CASSPGTGERHTIYF	TGTGCCAGTAGTCCCGGGACAGGCGAAAGACACACCATATATTTT
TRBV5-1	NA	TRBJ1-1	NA	CASSLGGRDRAFF	TGCGCCAGCAGCTTGGGTGGCCGTGATCGAGCTTTCTTT
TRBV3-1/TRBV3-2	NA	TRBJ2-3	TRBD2	CASSQDLAGGGTQYF	TGTGCCAGCAGCCAAGATCTGGCGGGAGGAGGTACGCAGTATTTT
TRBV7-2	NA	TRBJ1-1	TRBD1	CASRQRTGDTEAFF	TGTGCCAGCAGGCAACGGACAGGGGACACTGAAGCTTTCTTT
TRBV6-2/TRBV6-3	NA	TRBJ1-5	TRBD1	CASSYRTGQRSDQPQHF	TGTGCCAGCAGTTACAGGACGGGACAGCGTTCAGATCAGCCCCAGCATTTT
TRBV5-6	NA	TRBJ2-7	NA	CASSLDTGTYEQYF	TGTGCCAGCAGCTTGGATACAGGGACCTACGAGCAGTACTTC
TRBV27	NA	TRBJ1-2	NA	CASSTGGAAAFGYTF	TGTGCCAGCAGTACGGGAGGGGCAGCCGCCTTCGGCTACACCTTC
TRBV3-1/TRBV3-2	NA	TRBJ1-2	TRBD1	CASSHLRDRGAYGYTF	TGTGCCAGCAGCCATCTCCGGGACAGGGGTGCCTATGGCTACACCTTC
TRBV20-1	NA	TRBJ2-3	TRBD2	CSASWSSGRTDTQYF	TGCAGTGCTAGTTGGTCTAGCGGGAGGACAGATACGCAGTATTTT
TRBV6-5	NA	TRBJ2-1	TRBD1	CASSHLPGQGSQFF	TGTGCCAGCAGTCACCTCCCGGGACAGGGAAGCCAGTTCTTC
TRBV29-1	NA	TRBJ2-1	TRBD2	CSVPLLGGREGEQFF	TGCAGCGTCCCACTCCTTGGCGGGAGGGAAGGAGAGCAGTTCTTC
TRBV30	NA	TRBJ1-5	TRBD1	CAWSGTGVLQPQHF	TGTGCCTGGAGCGGGACAGGGGTTCTTCAGCCCCAGCATTTT
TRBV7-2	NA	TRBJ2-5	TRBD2	CASSLREELGTQYF	TGTGCCAGCAGCTTACGGGAGGAGTTGGGGACCCAGTACTTC
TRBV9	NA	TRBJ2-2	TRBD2	CASILRLAVNTGELFF	TGTGCCAGCATCCTAAGACTAGCGGTGAACACCGGGGAGCTGTTTTTT
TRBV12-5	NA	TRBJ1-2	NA	CASGLGHYRGGYTF	TGTGCTAGTGGTTTGGGACATTATAGGGGCGGCTACACCTTC
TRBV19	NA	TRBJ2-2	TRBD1	CASSITGDTGELFF	TGTGCCAGTAGTATAACAGGGGACACCGGGGAGCTGTTTTTT
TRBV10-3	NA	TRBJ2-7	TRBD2	CAISSSGGAAPYEQYF	TGTGCCATCAGTTCTAGCGGGGGGGCTGCACCCTACGAGCAGTACTTC
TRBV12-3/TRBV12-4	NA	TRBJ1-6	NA	CASSLGSTPLHF	TGTGCCAGCAGTTTGGGGAGCACACCCCTCCACTTT
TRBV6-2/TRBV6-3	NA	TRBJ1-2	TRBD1	CASSPQGTGANTF	TGTGCCAGCAGTCCCCAGGGGACAGGGGCGAACACCTTC